This T cell receptor beta chain was sequenced in a study of cytomegalovirus exposure and HLA in healthy donors. General study points: Later, an analysis found that TCR clusters from the first cohort tended to co-occur in the roughly 120 validation repertoires.

As for this clone: Its antigen is as yet unknown.

Germline CDR1 and CDR2: KGHSH and LQKENI. V lost 2 bases and J 9 bases, leaving 11 bases between the germline ends. The CDR3 has 13 amino acids. TCRdb keeps only in-frame clones here, not all; method: immunoSEQ multiplex PCR. The sample lists about 55,000 clones; approximately 90% were seen once. The receptor comes from a man between 18 and 35 years old in good health and CMV-seronegative. Sequenced material: PBMCs. The rearrangement links TRBV18 to TRBJ2-1, with D tentatively TRBD1 (6 bases). Here the CDR3 DNA reads TGTGCCAGCTCACCAATTACAGGGACTGAGCAGTTCTTC. Its protein product is CASSPITGTEQFF.